This TCR beta chain was sequenced for a study of monozygotic twins with inflammatory bowel disease. Broader study findings: Whereas healthy co-twins had higher TCRbeta diversity (inverse Simpson), IBD patients had lower diversity. Patient-specific immunosuppressive treatments may have made repertoires more variable. Repertoire likeness was no different across concordant and discordant twins, perhaps owing to restricted power. IBD patients, compared with healthy twins, shared fewer clonotypes with others (especially with disease activity).

Remarks on this clonotype: As yet, its antigen is unknown.

The CDR3 spans 18 residues. Germline-derived CDR1 and CDR2 are LGHDT and YNNKEL (reference sequence). With the 5' RACE reads reprocessed, TCRdb shows one record per CDR3 protein and no DNA. The sample's table shows a few hundred thousand distinct CDR3 sequences. The clonotype was recovered from a human donor with ulcerative colitis or Crohn's disease, or a healthy co-twin of an affected twin (not recorded which). Sequencing was performed on blood. This chain uses TRBV3-1 with TRBJ2-2; the D call from TCRdb, TRBD2, cannot be confirmed without DNA. The CDR3: CASSLVIGWEGNTGELFF. Filled out from reference TRBV3-1 and TRBJ2-2, the complete variable domain reads DTAVSQTPKYLVTQMGNDKSIKCEQNLGHDTMYWYKQDSKKFLKIMFSYNNKELIINETVPNRFSPKSPDKAHLNLHINSLELGDSAVYFCASSLVIGWEGNTGELFFGEGSRLTVL.